This T cell receptor beta chain was profiled in a study of T cells in localized non-small cell lung cancer. Study-wide points: Adjacent uninvolved lung tissue had the highest T cell clonality, exceeding tumor.

TCRdb's table, derived via immunoSEQ multiplex PCR, lists solely in-frame clones and lacks some. Of over 65,000 clones in the sample, roughly 80% are singletons; the top ten hold 1% to 1.5%. As for this clone: What it recognizes is unknown.

CDR1 and CDR2 (germline): LNHDA, SQIVND (reference sequence). The CDR3 is 16 residues long. The V and J ends lost 4 bases and 3 bases, in that order; junction bases with no gene match: 6. Here the sequenced sample was peripheral blood, taken before any cancer treatment. The TCR originated in a female donor over 55 with stage I lung adenocarcinoma. The chain couples TRBV19 to TRBJ2-7; 13 nucleotides match TRBD2. The CDR3 sequence: CASSRGTSGADYEQYF. Here the CDR3 DNA reads TGTGCCAGTAGTAGAGGGACTAGCGGGGCGGACTACGAGCAGTACTTC.